The 28 T cell receptor beta chains below come from one sample, sequenced in a study of blood T cell repertoires in COVID-19. The repertoire was sequenced with immunoSEQ multiplex PCR; TCRdb's copy has only in-frame clones and lacks some. The sample consists of 300,000 to 450,000 clones, about 87% of them appearing once. Sequenced sample: peripheral blood. The receptors stem from a human donor in a cohort sampled during active COVID-19.

This chain uses TRBV5-4 with TRBJ2-7; 14 nucleotides agree with TRBD2. The ends lost 4 bases at V and 9 bases at J; junction bases unmatched: 12. This CDR3 region has 16 residues. Germline V gene data show CDR1 as SGHNT and CDR2 as YYREEE (reference sequence). The CDR3 loop is CASSPTTSGGAHLQYF. The CDR3 region has the DNA TGTGCCAGCAGCCCAACGACTAGCGGGGGGGCCCATTTGCAGTACTTC.

This clone was detected only once. V and J are TRBV30 and TRBJ2-1; the match to TRBD2 covers 8 bases. CDR1 is GTSNPN and CDR2 is SVGIG in the germline V gene (reference sequence). The CDR3 runs 16 residues. With 3 bases clipped from V and 4 bases from J, the junction kept 11 bases outside the gene matches. CDR3 bases: TGTGCCTGGAGGCCCCCCGGGACTAGGTCTTACAATGAGCAGTTCTTC. It specifies CAWRPPGTRSYNEQFF.

The genes are TRBV2 and TRBJ2-7; no clear D gene. This CDR3 spans 13 amino acids. V was trimmed by 0 bases and J by 1 base, leaving 4 bases between them. Germline V gene lookup returns CDR1 SNHLY and CDR2 FYNNEI. CDR3 DNA: TGTGCCAGCAGTGAAGCTCGGTCCTACGAGCAGTACTTC. Encoded protein: CASSEARSYEQYF. The entire variable domain, with the rest obtained from reference TRBV2 and TRBJ2-7, is as follows: EPEVTQTPSHQVTQMGQEVILRCVPISNHLYFYWYRQILGQKVEFLVSFYNNEISEKSEIFDDQFSVERPDGSNFTLKIRSTKLEDSAMYFCASSEARSYEQYFGPGTRLTVT.

The chain couples TRBV6-5 to TRBJ2-1; a weak D match, TRBD2 (5 bases). Trimming took 8 bases from V and 4 from J, leaving 12 bases between them. CDR1 is MNHEY, CDR2 SVGAGI, per germline. This CDR3 has 13 amino acids. In nucleotides, the CDR3 is TGTGCCAGCGCTAGGACTGCTTACAATGAGCAGTTCTTC. Encoded protein: CASARTAYNEQFF.

Details on this clone: The same CDR3 also results from other DNA sequences found in this sample. The chain joins TRBV5-1 to TRBJ2-2, with D maybe TRBD1 (6 bases). The CDR3 contains 14 residues. CDR1 is SGHRS and CDR2 is YFSETQ in the germline V gene. Deletions cut 0 bases from V and 3 bases from J, with 6 bases between. This CDR3 is CASSLGQDTGELFF. CDR3 sequence (DNA): TGCGCCAGCAGCTTGGGACAGGACACCGGGGAGCTGTTTTTT.

The V call is TRBV30, the J call TRBJ1-2, with 7 bases fitting TRBD1. The germline V gene has CDR1 GTSNPN and CDR2 SVGIG (reference sequence). The CDR3 runs 13 residues. V gave up 0 bases and J gave up 12 bases; unmatched junction bases: 10. The CDR3: CAWSVMGQPSDTF. CDR3 sequence (DNA): TGTGCCTGGAGTGTAATGGGACAGCCATCGGACACCTTC. The whole variable domain, filled in from reference TRBV30 and TRBJ1-2, reads SQTIHQWPATLVQPVGSPLSLECTVEGTSNPNLYWYRQAAGRGLQLLFYSVGIGQISSEVPQNLSASRPQDRQFILSSKKLLLSDSGFYLCAWSVMGQPSDTFGSGTRLTVV.

The rearrangement joins TRBV10-3 to TRBJ2-1; 7 bases line up with TRBD2. CDR3 length equals 15 residues. Germline loops: CDR1 ENHRY, CDR2 SYGVKD. V was clipped by 6 bases and J by 3 bases; unmatched bases: 8. The CDR3: CAIRFSGGVYNEQFF. The CDR3 DNA is TGTGCCATCAGATTCTCGGGGGGAGTCTACAATGAGCAGTTCTTC.

The chain employs TRBV19 and TRBJ2-1, with 12 bases matching TRBD2. The V segment lost 2 bases and the J segment 8 bases; nucleotides outside the gene matches: 10. CDR3 length equals 17 residues. Germline V gene data show CDR1 as LNHDA and CDR2 as SQIVND (reference sequence). The CDR3 region is CASSIITSGGPFDEQFF. In DNA form, the CDR3 reads TGTGCCAGTAGTATAATAACTAGCGGGGGGCCCTTCGATGAGCAGTTCTTC.

This rearrangement joins TRBV20-1 to TRBJ2-1; 7 nucleotides agree with TRBD2. Germline-derived CDR1 and CDR2 are DFQATT and SNEGSKA (reference sequence). V lost 6 bases, J lost 5 bases, and 10 bases stayed unmatched. CDR3 length: 14 amino acids. The CDR3 DNA is TGCAGTGCAAGTAGAGCGGGATTTGACAATGAGCAGTTCTTC. It specifies CSASRAGFDNEQFF.

This chain joins TRBV4-1 and TRBJ2-7, with D perhaps TRBD1 (5 bases). The V end lost 4 bases, the J end lost 0 bases, and 7 bases lay between the germline ends. CDR3 length equals 13 residues. Germline values: CDR1 MGHRA, CDR2 YSYEKL. In nucleotides, the CDR3 is TGCGCCAGCAGCCCCAGGGACTCCTACGAGCAGTACTTC. It encodes CASSPRDSYEQYF.

This chain joins TRBV5-4 and TRBJ2-1; the match to TRBD2 covers 9 bases. In germline, CDR1 is SGHNT, CDR2 YYREEE (reference sequence). With 3 bases clipped from V and 0 bases from J, the junction kept 7 bases outside the gene matches. CDR3 length equals 17 residues. The CDR3 loop reads CASSSWGTSLSYNEQFF. CDR3 in DNA: TGTGCCAGCAGCTCCTGGGGGACTAGCCTCTCCTACAATGAGCAGTTCTTC.

The rearrangement uses TRBV6-1 and TRBJ2-1; D gene ambiguous. Germline assignment: CDR1 MNHNS and CDR2 SASEGT. The CDR3 has 14 residues. With 3 bases removed from V and 7 bases from J, the gap between germline ends came to 13 bases. CDR3 in DNA: TGTGCCAGCAGTGAGAGAGGTTTAAAGAATGAGCAGTTCTTC. Translated, it gives CASSERGLKNEQFF.

This rearrangement joins TRBV6-5 to TRBJ1-2; possibly TRBD1 for D (6 bases). The ends were cut back, 0 bases at V and 6 bases at J, with 14 bases in the middle. The germline CDR1 and CDR2 sequences are MNHEY and SVGAGI. The CDR3 is 15 residues long. For the CDR3, the DNA is TGTGCCAGCAGTTACTCGAAGGGGGTAGGAAATGGCTACACCTTC. Protein sequence: CASSYSKGVGNGYTF.

The chain combines TRBV27 with TRBJ1-2; no definite D call. The CDR3 has 13 residues. Looked up from germline, CDR1 is MNHEY and CDR2 is SMNVEV (reference sequence). Trimming left V 5 bases short and J 7 bases short, with 14 bases between. The CDR3 coding sequence is TGTGCCAGCAGTCTTACCGGCTCGGGTGGCTACACCTTC. Translated, it gives CASSLTGSGGYTF.

This sequence joins TRBV19 and TRBJ1-1, with 9 nucleotides matching TRBD1. Germline CDR1 LNHDA, CDR2 SQIVND (reference sequence). CDR3 length equals 16 residues. With V trimmed by 3 bases and J by 1 base, 6 bases remained unmatched. CDR3 residues: CASSMDGTGQNTEAFF. Written as DNA, the CDR3 is TGTGCCAGTAGTATGGACGGGACAGGGCAGAACACTGAAGCTTTCTTT.

The rearrangement links TRBV9 to TRBJ2-3, with 8 bases fitting TRBD2. V shed 0 bases, J shed 1 base, and the junction held 4 bases outside the gene matches. Germline V lookup: CDR1 SGDLS, CDR2 YYNGEE. This CDR3 contains 16 residues. The CDR3 nucleotides read TGTGCCAGCAGCGTAGGTCTACTAGCGGGCACAGATACGCAGTATTTT. Protein sequence: CASSVGLLAGTDTQYF. The full variable domain, with the rest looked up from reference TRBV9 and TRBJ2-3, is DSGVTQTPKHLITATGQRVTLRCSPRSGDLSVYWYQQSLDQGLQFLIQYYNGEERAKGNILERFSAQQFPDLHSELNLSSLELGDSALYFCASSVGLLAGTDTQYFGPGTRLTVL.

The chain is built from TRBV4-2 and TRBJ1-1; 10 bases are shared with TRBD1. Germline CDR1 and CDR2: LGHNA and YNFKEQ. The V gene end was trimmed by 1 base and the J gene end by 10 bases; junction bases not matched to a gene: 15. The CDR3 has 17 amino acids. CDR3 DNA sequence: TGTGCCAGCAGCCAAGTTTTCGGGCTTGACAGGGGGCGAGGAGCTTTCTTT. Its translation: CASSQVFGLDRGRGAFF.

V gene TRBV5-1 combines with J gene TRBJ1-3; 10 bases match TRBD1. This CDR3 contains 16 residues. V gave up 0 bases and J gave up 2 bases; unmatched junction bases: 2. Germline CDR1 is SGHRS and CDR2 is YFSETQ. CDR3 region: CASSLDGTGAGNTIYF. The CDR3 nucleotides are TGCGCCAGCAGCTTGGACGGGACAGGGGCTGGAAACACCATATATTTT.

This chain connects TRBV6-6 to TRBJ2-7, with TRBD2 matching over 10 bases. The ends lost 2 bases at V and 6 bases at J; junction bases unmatched: 7. This CDR3 spans 15 amino acids. In germline, CDR1 is MNHNY, CDR2 SVGAGI (reference sequence). CDR3 sequence (DNA): TGTGCCAGCAGTTACAGCCTAGCGGGAGAGGGCGAGCAGTACTTC. Translating gives CASSYSLAGEGEQYF.

The rearrangement joins TRBV2 to TRBJ1-1, with D perhaps matching TRBD1 (5 bases). The V end was cut by 3 bases, the J end by 4 bases, with 6 bases between. The germline V gene encodes CDR1 SNHLY and CDR2 FYNNEI. The CDR3 contains 12 residues. CDR3 bases: TGTGCCAGCAGTGAGCAGGGCACTGAAGCTTTCTTT. Amino acids: CASSEQGTEAFF.

This clone showed up just once. This chain joins TRBV19 and TRBJ2-7; 9 positions agree with TRBD2. The CDR3 is 15 residues long. After removal of 4 bases from V and 3 bases from J, the junction contained 7 bases not matched to a gene. Germline-derived CDR1 and CDR2 are LNHDA and SQIVND (reference sequence). CDR3 DNA sequence: TGTGCCAGTAGTACCCTAGCGGGGCCGTTCTACGAGCAGTACTTC. Amino acid sequence: CASSTLAGPFYEQYF.

About this clone: One end of the junction varies from germline; a read error may be responsible. The CDR3 loop reads CAWTSDSDNSPLHF. CDR3 bases: TGTGCCTGGACCTCGGACTCCGATAATTCACCCCTCCACTTT. The rearrangement joins TRBV30 to TRBJ1-6; D is undetermined. The germline CDR1 and CDR2 sequences are GTSNPN and SVGIG (reference sequence). The length of the CDR3 is 14 residues. Using reference TRBV30 and TRBJ1-6 for the parts outside the CDR3, the full variable domain is SQTIHQWPATLVQPVGSPLSLECTVEGTSNPNLYWYRQAAGRGLQLLFYSVGIGQISSEVPQNLSASRPQDRQFILSSKKLLLSDSGFYLCAWTSDSDNSPLHFGNGTRLTVT.

The rearrangement uses TRBV2 and TRBJ1-2; 7 nucleotides agree with TRBD1. Trimming at V came to 6 bases and at J to 5 bases, leaving 3 bases not matched to a gene. Germline V gene data show CDR1 as SNHLY and CDR2 as FYNNEI. The CDR3 runs to 12 residues. CDR3 region: CASSQQGYGYTF. For the CDR3, the DNA is TGTGCCAGCAGCCAACAGGGGTATGGCTACACCTTC. The full variable domain, completed using reference TRBV2 and TRBJ1-2, is EPEVTQTPSHQVTQMGQEVILRCVPISNHLYFYWYRQILGQKVEFLVSFYNNEISEKSEIFDDQFSVERPDGSNFTLKIRSTKLEDSAMYFCASSQQGYGYTFGSGTRLTVV.

The chain combines TRBV25-1 with TRBJ1-2; 9 positions agree with TRBD1. Germline V gene data show CDR1 as MGHDK and CDR2 as SYGVNS. Unmatched junction bases numbered 11, after V lost 4 bases and J lost 8 bases. The CDR3 has 15 residues. Written as DNA, the CDR3 is TGTGCCAGCAGTGCGCCGACGGGACAGGGACAGGGCTACACCTTC. Translating it yields CASSAPTGQGQGYTF.

The J gene is TRBJ2-1, the V gene TRBV29-1; unclear D gene. The CDR3 length is 10 residues. Deletions cut 6 bases from V and 4 bases from J, with 4 bases between. Germline V gene sequence: CDR1 SQVTM, CDR2 ANQGSEA. This chain's CDR3 is CSVVYNEQFF. DNA of the CDR3: TGCAGCGTCGTGTACAATGAGCAGTTCTTC.

The chain employs TRBV9 and TRBJ1-1; no clear D. This CDR3 comprises 15 residues. V was shortened by 0 bases and J by 1 base, with 10 bases between the two germline ends. Germline V gene lookup returns CDR1 SGDLS and CDR2 YYNGEE. Here the CDR3 DNA reads TGTGCCAGCAGCGTAGAGCCGAACGGGAACACTGAAGCTTTCTTT. The encoded protein is CASSVEPNGNTEAFF.

The table lists this clone with a count of one. The chain carries TRBV3-1 (or the pseudogene TRBV3-2) and TRBJ1-5, with 7 bases matching TRBD1. This CDR3 is 16 amino acids long. Germline V gene data show CDR1 as LGHDT and CDR2 as YNNKEL (reference sequence). V trimming: 1 base; J trimming: 0 bases; junction bases outside the gene matches: 3. The CDR3 nucleotides are TGTGCCAGCAGCCAAGGGGCAGGGGGTAGCAATCAGCCCCAGCATTTT. Translated: CASSQGAGGSNQPQHF.

V usage is TRBV5-4 and J usage is TRBJ2-5; 7 positions match TRBD1. The CDR3 totals 14 residues. The J segment lost 0 bases and the V segment lost 3 bases, leaving 2 bases of the junction unmatched. The germline CDR1 and CDR2 sequences are SGHNT and YYREEE (reference sequence). CDR3 sequence (DNA): TGTGCCAGCAGCTCGACAGGGTACCAAGAGACCCAGTACTTC. This codes for CASSSTGYQETQYF. Complete variable domain (other parts from reference TRBV5-4 and TRBJ2-5): ETGVTQSPTHLIKTRGQQVTLRCSSQSGHNTVSWYQQALGQGPQFIFQYYREEENGRGNFPPRFSGLQFPNYSSELNVNALELDDSALYLCASSSTGYQETQYFGPGTRLLVL.